This T cell receptor beta chain is drawn from a study of T-cell reconstitution after alpha-beta-depleted transplantation in children. General observations from the study: It was surviving recipient T cells and thymic progenitors that gave some patients high TCRbeta diversity at day 60. Newly produced T cells mostly provided counts and TCRbeta diversity after one year, as hyperexpanded clones declined. By about two months after transplant, alpha-beta T cells reportedly arose from several hundred graft clones that had expanded.

This clonotype has a count of ten or more. The antigen is undetermined. This CDR3 contains 15 residues. Trimming took 5 bases from V and 1 from J; bases not matched to a gene: 3. The germline gives CDR1 MNHEY, CDR2 SMNVEV (reference sequence). Unique molecular identifiers featured in how the TCRbeta library was prepared. Each CDR3 protein gets one entry after TCRdb re-called the PCR reads with MiXCR. The sample has about 580,000 distinct CDR3 sequences, roughly 23% seen once. The chain carries TRBV27 and TRBJ1-1; 11 positions agree with TRBD1. Sequences were derived from PBMCs, mostly from graft donor cells, sampled 360 days after TCRalphabeta/CD19-depleted stem cell transplant. This sequence originates from a boy in the first two years of life who had a stem cell transplant for acute myeloid leukemia, so the T cells may come from the graft donor. The CDR3 protein is CASSTGTGGNTEAFF. The CDR3 DNA is TGTGCCAGCAGTACTGGGACAGGGGGGAACACTGAAGCTTTCTTT.